This entry describes one TCR beta chain. Its antigen is still unknown. This specimen belongs to a study of T-cell memory formation after mild COVID-19. Notes on the study in general: That cross-reactive memory joined was suggested by some responding clones appearing in pre-infection memory. Nothing confirmed that second-wave clones peaking on day 37 were specific for SARS-CoV-2. Clones that contracted clustered mainly in CM and EM if CD4+ and in EMRA if CD8+.

Germline CDR1 reads SNHLY; CDR2 reads FYNNEI. This CDR3 is 15 amino acids long. V shed 6 bases, J shed 2 bases, and the junction held 7 bases outside the gene matches. Amplification by 5'RACE using constant-segment primers produced TCR alpha and TCR beta cDNA libraries that carried sample barcodes and UMIs. A single record per CDR3 protein comes from TCRdb applying MiXCR to the 5' RACE reads. The data show 200,000 to 250,000 distinct CDR3 sequences, roughly 14% seen once. The specimen was PBMCs or a T cell subset sorted from them (not recorded which). The V and J genes are TRBV2 and TRBJ1-2, with 9 bases aligning to TRBD1. The source of this sequence is an adult woman who had mild COVID-19 (a few samples of this study predate the infection). Cell type and time point are not known. The CDR3: CASSETGGRNYGYTF. Written as DNA, the CDR3 is TGTGCCAGCAGCGAGACAGGGGGAAGGAACTATGGCTACACCTTC.